The TCR beta chain described here comes from a study of blood T cells in healthy people across ages (dated by TCRdb to about 2015). The study in broad terms: In model experiments, template switching captured roughly one uniquely barcoded TCR beta cDNA molecule for every two T cells. Age-related changes in TCR beta repertoire diversity were measured in the study by deep sequencing normalized with unique cDNA molecular identifiers. The donors were divided into four age groups: young (average approximately 15 years), middle-aged (approximately 39), aged (approximately 59) and long-lived (82). To avoid experimental bias, donors of different ages were distributed randomly across sequencing lanes. Two additional independent replicas of 1 million unique cDNA reads from the same blood draw were analyzed for two donors (one aged 18 to 30 and one aged 80 or older).

This clonotype was seen more than once but under ten times. Its recognized antigen is unknown. No base qualities exist here, and no much larger clone lies one base off it. The donors were around 39 Caucasian individuals from Russia, aged roughly 6 to 100 years, who were systemically healthy. Each donor gave ten milliliters of peripheral blood, drawn into EDTA-treated Vacutainer tubes. PBMCs were isolated by Ficoll-Paque density-gradient centrifugation, with at least 6 million obtained per sample. Trizol reagent was used to extract total RNA from the PBMCs, yielding at least 5 micrograms per sample. The percentages of naive CD45RAhigh/CD27high T cells were determined by flow cytometry on a PBMC aliquot from every donor. General conclusions and limits of the study: As age increased, observed TCR beta diversity per million T cells dropped in a roughly linear way, and a significant reduction was already evident by age roughly 36. Because donor CMV infection status was unknown, age-related changes in expanded clonotypes were potentially confounded. Because profiling used bulk unsorted PBMCs, naive and antigen-experienced compartments could not be compared conclusively. A strong correlation was found between observed TCR beta diversity and the percentage of naive T cells measured by flow cytometry. The long-lived group showed more naive CD4+ T cells, fewer expanded clones and increased TCR diversity than the aged group, suggesting age selection. Estimates of total diversity from one million sequenced T cells were regarded as lower bounds and underestimates.

Libraries were prepared through 5' RACE. For sequencing, an Illumina HiSeq 2500 was employed. A second roughly 6 to 12 cycle PCR used a sample-barcoded 5' primer and a J-beta primer mix. A unique molecular identifier was introduced onto each TCR beta cDNA molecule by a template-switch 5' adaptor carrying 12 random nucleotides. Each sample yielded at least 2.5 million CDR3-containing paired-end reads. First-strand cDNA was synthesized from all RNA with the Mint cDNA synthesis kit, primed by a TRBC-specific oligonucleotide. After uracil-DNA glycosylase treatment, a first 18-cycle PCR used universal primers M1SS and BC2_uni_R on all cDNA. The original pipeline was this. Each sample was normalized by randomly selecting 1 million high-quality reads, each carrying a distinct molecular identifier. Instead of being binned into consensus sequences, reads with shared molecular identifiers were discarded. MiTCR, run with a Q25 quality threshold and the strictest error-elimination algorithm, handled CDR3 identification, clonotype clustering and error correction. A nonparametric unseen species model with Euler transformation was used to estimate lower-bound total TCR beta diversity. TCRdb trimmed the raw reads at Q25, called clones with MiXCR and kept productive beta chains. Each entry merges the rows of one CDR3 protein and shows their most common DNA and genes. These V and J calls rely on TCRdb rather than the paper's analysis. Recorded for this sample are about 2 million distinct CDR3 sequences; around 48% of them occurred a single time. Roughly 2% of the sample is taken by the ten largest.

V gives up 5 bases and J gives up 13 bases, and the segment between their germline ends measures 13 bases. The CDR3 spans 10 residues, from the cysteine through the phenylalanine. The entry retains the CDR3 DNA only, 30 bases that are in frame from base 1. CDR1 and CDR2 are drawn from the germline V gene: SQVTM, ANQGSEA. This clonotype originated in a woman between 35 and 50 years old in good health. The source material was blood. This chain is built from TRBV29-1 and TRBJ2-3, with no D gene named confidently. Here is the DNA: TGCAGCGTTCACTTTCAGTTTGAGTATTTT. Its protein is CSVHFQFEYF.